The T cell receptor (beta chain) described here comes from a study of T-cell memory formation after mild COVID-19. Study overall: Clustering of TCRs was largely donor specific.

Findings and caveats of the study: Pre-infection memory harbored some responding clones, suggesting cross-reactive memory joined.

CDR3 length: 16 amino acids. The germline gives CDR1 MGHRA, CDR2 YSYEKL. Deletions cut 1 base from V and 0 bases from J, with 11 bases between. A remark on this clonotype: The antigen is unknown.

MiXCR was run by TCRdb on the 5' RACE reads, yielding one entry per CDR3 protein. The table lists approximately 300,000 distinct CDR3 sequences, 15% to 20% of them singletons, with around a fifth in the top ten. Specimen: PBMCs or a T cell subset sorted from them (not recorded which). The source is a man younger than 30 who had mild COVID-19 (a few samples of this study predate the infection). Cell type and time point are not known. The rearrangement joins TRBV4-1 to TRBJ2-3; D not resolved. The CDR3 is CASSQARATSTDTQYF. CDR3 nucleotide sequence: TGCGCCAGCAGCCAAGCCCGGGCGACGAGCACAGATACGCAGTATTTT.